This T cell receptor (beta chain) is drawn from a study of CD8 T cell repertoires and HIV-1 epitope variants. Across the study: Separate wells received one of Twenty-five Gag or Nef variant peptides. Epitopes were three Gag families plus Nef HW9 and YT9.

Sequencing of TCR beta CDR3 used immunoSEQ survey depth. Using immunoSEQ multiplex PCR, the repertoire was profiled, and TCRdb retains in-frame clones only, with some absent. The sample has roughly 100,000 clones; almost 75% are singletons. Germline loops: CDR1 LNHDA, CDR2 SQIVND (reference sequence). The CDR3 sequence is 15 residues long. V was clipped by 4 bases and J by 3 bases; unmatched bases: 6. The sequenced sample was uncultured baseline CD8+ T cells from peripheral blood mononuclear cells (PBMCs). The genes are TRBV19 and TRBJ1-5; the match to TRBD1 covers 7 bases. The clonotype comes from a male donor with HIV. CDR3 bases: TGTGCCAGTAGTACCTCGGGGACAGTCAATCAGCCCCAGCATTTT. It specifies CASSTSGTVNQPQHF. Full variable domain (missing parts from reference TRBV19 and TRBJ1-5): DGGITQSPKYLFRKEGQNVTLSCEQNLNHDAMYWYRQDPGQGLRLIYYSQIVNDFQKGDIAEGYSVSREKKESFPLTVTSAQKNPTAFYLCASSTSGTVNQPQHFGDGTRLSIL.